Below are 19 T cell receptor beta chains sequenced from a single sample in a study of tumor-infiltrating lymphocytes in primary liver carcinoma. Priming with a constant-region primer yielded TCR beta cDNA from about 540 ng total RNA. The TCR beta library was amplified through three nested multiplex PCR rounds in a modified ARM-PCR procedure. The study ran its first two PCR rounds for approximately 10 cycles each, using TRBV1-TRBV30 forward primers and a C-beta reverse primer. TCRdb recomputed calls from the multiplex PCR reads with MiXCR, one row per CDR3 protein. The table records about 180,000 distinct CDR3 sequences, around 60% of them present only once. Alongside blood RNA obtained from unsorted whole blood, germline DNA was also extracted. Sequencing was carried out using peripheral blood. The receptors derive from a man in his forties with primary liver carcinoma and hepatitis B virus infection.

This clonotype showed up many times. The chain joins TRBV29-1 to TRBJ2-7, with 8 bases aligning to TRBD1. Germline trimming cut 4 bases from V and 5 bases from J; bases unmatched to any gene: 7. The CDR3 consists of 13 residues. Germline V gene lookup returns CDR1 SQVTM and CDR2 ANQGSEA. In nucleotides, the CDR3 is TGCAGCGTTGCTGACAGGGGTTACGACGAGCAGTACTTC. This translates into CSVADRGYDEQYF.

Concerning this clonotype: This may stem from a read error, because a much larger clone lies one nucleotide away. The V and J genes are TRBV29-1 and TRBJ2-6; D unclear. The CDR3 has 14 residues. Trimming left V 8 bases short and J 0 bases short, with 11 bases between. CDR1 and CDR2 from the germline V gene are SQVTM and ANQGSEA. CDR3 amino acids: CSTTDNSGANVLTF. The DNA of the CDR3 is TGCAGCACAACCGACAACTCTGGGGCCAACGTCCTGACTTTC.

Points on this clonotype: This is likely a read error, given that the CDR3 carries no conserved phenylalanine or tryptophan at its end. The rearrangement uses TRBV11-2 and TRBJ2-7; D uncertain. Trimming took off 6 bases at V and 2 bases at J, with 8 bases between the two ends. The CDR3 contains 12 residues. In germline, CDR1 is SGHAT, CDR2 FQNNGV. The CDR3 DNA sequence: TGTGCCAGCAGTGACGACACCTACGAGCAGTACTCC. Its translation: CASSDDTYEQYS.

This clonotype was seen more than once but under ten times. The chain is built from TRBV12-3 or TRBV12-4 and TRBJ2-7; 10 bases are a match to TRBD2. J lost 7 bases, V lost 4 bases, and 7 bases had no gene match. This CDR3 is 14 amino acids long. CDR3 coding DNA: TGTGCCAGCAGTTCCTCTAGCGGGAGTCGGGAGCAGTACTTC. This encodes CASSSSSGSREQYF.

The chain links TRBV14 to TRBJ1-1; D gene unclear. Trimming cost V 0 bases and J 4 bases, with 15 bases left between them. Per the germline V gene, CDR1 is SGHDN and CDR2 is FVKESK. This CDR3 has 16 amino acids. The CDR3 nucleotides read TGTGCCAGCAGCCAAGATAATTGGGAATTTGTCACTGAAGCTTTCTTT. Protein: CASSQDNWEFVTEAFF.

Remarks on this clonotype: Relative to the germline gene, one junction end is altered; a read error may explain this. The rearrangement uses TRBV11-2 and TRBJ2-1; TRBD2 matches 8 bases. The CDR3 spans 17 residues. Germline assignment: CDR1 SGHAT and CDR2 FQNNGV. The CDR3 nucleotides read TGTGCCAGCAGCTCTCGCCCCGGGACTAGTTTTTACAAGGAGCAGTTCTTC. This codes for CASSSRPGTSFYKEQFF.

For the CDR3, the DNA is TGTGCCAGCCGTTGGACTAGCGGCACAGATACGCAGTATTTT. Translation gives CASRWTSGTDTQYF. This chain joins TRBV6-2 or TRBV6-3 and TRBJ2-3; 9 bases fit TRBD2. Germline V gene sequence: CDR1 MNHEY, CDR2 SVGEGT. The CDR3 length is 14 residues. The junction had 4 bases not matched to a gene; V was cut back by 8 bases and J by 1 base.

Remarks on this clonotype: Germline is not matched at one junction end, which may reflect a read error. The chain is built from TRBV29-1 and TRBJ2-7; no definite D call. Germline values: CDR1 SQVTM, CDR2 ANQGSEA. There are 14 residues in the CDR3. CDR3 residues: CSAWSSGSSYKQYF. The CDR3 DNA reads as TGCAGTGCCTGGTCCTCAGGCAGCTCCTACAAGCAGTACTTC.

Notes on this clonotype: This may arise from a read error, as a much more abundant clone is one base away. This chain links TRBV12-3 or TRBV12-4 with TRBJ1-1; D uncertain. There are 13 residues in the CDR3. V lost 5 bases and J 1 base, leaving 8 bases between the germline ends. The CDR3 nucleotides are TGTGCCAGCAGTCGCGTCAGGAACACTGAAGCTTTCTTT. It yields the protein CASSRVRNTEAFF.

Worth noting for this clonotype: This may be a read error: a much more frequent sequence differs by one nucleotide. Likely a read error: the CDR3 ends without its conserved phenylalanine or tryptophan. The rearrangement links TRBV29-1 to TRBJ2-1; 7 bases agree with TRBD1. CDR1 SQVTM and CDR2 ANQGSEA come from the germline V gene. The CDR3 loop spans 11 amino acids. V shed 8 bases and J 5 bases; nucleotides not matched to a gene: 3. In DNA, the CDR3 is TGCAGCTTGGGACAGAACAATGAGCAGTTCTTA. Encoded protein: CSLGQNNEQFL.

A word on this clonotype: A read error may be the cause here, since a much bigger clone is one base away. The CDR3 does not close with the conserved phenylalanine or tryptophan, likely indicating a read error. The chain recombines TRBV6-4 with TRBJ2-1, with TRBD2 matching 7 bases. V gave up 3 bases and J gave up 3 bases; unmatched junction bases: 5. The CDR3 extends over 15 amino acids. The V gene's germline CDR1 is MRHNA and CDR2 SNTAGT. CDR3 in amino acids: CASSESGGGYNEQFS. DNA of the CDR3: TGTGCCAGCAGTGAATCTGGGGGGGGCTACAATGAGCAGTTCTCC.

CDR3 residues: CASSEALRSGVYNEQFF. CDR3 coding DNA: TGTGCCAGCAGTGAAGCGCTTCGAAGCGGGGTCTACAATGAGCAGTTCTTC. V and J are TRBV6-1 and TRBJ2-1, with TRBD2 identical over 7 bases. Germline V gene lookup returns CDR1 MNHNS and CDR2 SASEGT. V trimming: 0 bases; J trimming: 3 bases; junction bases outside the gene matches: 8. The CDR3 contains 17 residues.

The chain combines TRBV11-2 with TRBJ2-1, with 10 bases identical to TRBD2. This CDR3 spans 14 amino acids. V lost 2 bases to trimming and J lost 13 bases; unmatched junction nucleotides: 8. Germline V lookup: CDR1 SGHAT, CDR2 FQNNGV. The CDR3 region is CASSLTLAGVSQFF. The CDR3 bases are TGTGCCAGCAGCTTAACTCTAGCGGGGGTTTCCCAGTTCTTC.

As concerns this clonotype: One base away lies a much larger clone, so this may be a sequencing read error. The gene calls are TRBV11-1 and TRBJ2-3, with TRBD1 matching 7 bases. Germline CDR1 reads SGHAT; CDR2 reads FQDESV (reference sequence). The CDR3 contains 15 residues. The CDR3 nucleotides are TGTGCCAGCAGCCCCGGGACAGCGGTACCAGATACGCACTATTTT. It encodes CASSPGTAVPDTHYF.

The chain employs TRBV6-2 or TRBV6-3 and TRBJ2-6; no clear D. CDR1 and CDR2 from the germline V gene are MNHEY and SVGEGT. Trimming took off 9 bases at V and 0 bases at J, with 15 bases between the two ends. This CDR3 has 16 amino acids. CDR3 in DNA: TGTGCCAGTATCAGTCAGACCCTCTCTGGGGCCAACGTCCTGACTTTC. Translation gives CASISQTLSGANVLTF.

The chain combines TRBV29-1 with TRBJ2-3; D is undetermined. Per germline, CDR1 SQVTM and CDR2 ANQGSEA. Deletions cut 6 bases from V and 2 bases from J, with 24 bases between. The CDR3 is 17 amino acids. This CDR3 is CSVVNFGARGNTDTQYF. DNA for the CDR3: TGCAGCGTCGTTAACTTCGGTGCTAGAGGAAACACAGATACGCAGTATTTT.

This clonotype was observed once. This CDR3 fails to terminate in the conserved phenylalanine or tryptophan, so it likely reflects a read error. This rearrangement joins TRBV12-3 or TRBV12-4 to TRBJ1-4; no definite D call. CDR3 length equals 10 residues. The ends were cut back, 9 bases at V and 8 bases at J, with 7 bases in the middle. The CDR3 sequence: CASSREKLFC. The CDR3 DNA is TGTGCCAGTAGTCGGGAAAAACTGTTTTGT.

A word on this clonotype: Compared with germline, one end of the junction differs, possibly owing to a read error. The V gene is TRBV29-1, the J gene TRBJ2-3; weak D call: TRBD2 (6 bases). This CDR3 is 13 amino acids long. Germline V CDR1 and CDR2: SQVTM, ANQGSEA. This chain's CDR3 is CSVPPGSRDTQYF. CDR3 coding DNA: TGCAGCGTCCCCCCCGGGAGCAGAGATACGCAGTATTTT.

In this sample, this clonotype turned up a few times. The CDR3 here is CASSSTGGNSPLHF. CDR3 DNA sequence: TGTGCCAGCAGTTCGACAGGGGGCAATTCACCCCTCCACTTT. The chain couples TRBV12-3 or TRBV12-4 to TRBJ1-6; 10 nucleotides align to TRBD1. The CDR3 is 14 amino acids. Losses at the gene ends were 4 bases for V and 7 bases for J; bases not matched to a gene: 1.